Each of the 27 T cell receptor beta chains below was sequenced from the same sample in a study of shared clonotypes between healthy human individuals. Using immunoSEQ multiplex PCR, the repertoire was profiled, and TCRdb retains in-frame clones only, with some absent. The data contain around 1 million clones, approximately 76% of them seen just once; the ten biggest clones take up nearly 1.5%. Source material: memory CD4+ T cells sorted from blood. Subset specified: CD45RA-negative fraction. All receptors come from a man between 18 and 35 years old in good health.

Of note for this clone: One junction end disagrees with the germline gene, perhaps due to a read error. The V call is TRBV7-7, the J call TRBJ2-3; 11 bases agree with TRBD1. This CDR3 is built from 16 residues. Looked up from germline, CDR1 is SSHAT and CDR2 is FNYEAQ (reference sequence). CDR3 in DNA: TGTGCTAGCAGCCGCGGGACAGGGGGTTCCGCAGATACGCAGTATTTT. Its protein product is CASSRGTGGSADTQYF.

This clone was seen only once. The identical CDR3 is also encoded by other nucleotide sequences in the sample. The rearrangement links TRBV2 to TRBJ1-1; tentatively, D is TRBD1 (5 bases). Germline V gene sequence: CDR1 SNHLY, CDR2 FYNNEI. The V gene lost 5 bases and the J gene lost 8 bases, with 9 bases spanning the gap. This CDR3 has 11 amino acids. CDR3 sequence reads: CASSRDSEAFF. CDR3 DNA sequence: TGTGCCAGCAGTCGGGACTCCGAAGCTTTCTTT.

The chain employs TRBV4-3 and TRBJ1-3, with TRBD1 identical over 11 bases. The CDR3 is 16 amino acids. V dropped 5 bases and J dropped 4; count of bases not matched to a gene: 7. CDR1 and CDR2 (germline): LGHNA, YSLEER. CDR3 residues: CASSFGQGAGGNTIYF. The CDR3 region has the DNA TGCGCCAGCAGCTTCGGACAGGGGGCAGGGGGAAACACCATATATTTT.

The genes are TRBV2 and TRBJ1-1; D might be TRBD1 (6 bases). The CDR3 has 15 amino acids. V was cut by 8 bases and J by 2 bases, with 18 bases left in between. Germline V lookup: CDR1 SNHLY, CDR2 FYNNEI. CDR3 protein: CASCRDTQFNTEAFF. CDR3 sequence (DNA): TGTGCCAGCTGTAGGGACACCCAGTTTAACACTGAAGCTTTCTTT.

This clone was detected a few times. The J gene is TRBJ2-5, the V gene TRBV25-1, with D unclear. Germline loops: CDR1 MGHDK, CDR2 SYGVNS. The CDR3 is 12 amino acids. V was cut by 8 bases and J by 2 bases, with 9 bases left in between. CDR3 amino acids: CASAAGQETQYF. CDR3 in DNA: TGTGCCAGCGCAGCCGGGCAAGAGACCCAGTACTTC.

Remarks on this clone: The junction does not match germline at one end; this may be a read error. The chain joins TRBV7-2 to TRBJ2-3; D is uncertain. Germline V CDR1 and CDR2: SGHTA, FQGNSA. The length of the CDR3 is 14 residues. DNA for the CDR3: TGTGCCAGCACCTTATCACTAAGCACAGATACGCAGTATTTT. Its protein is CASTLSLSTDTQYF.

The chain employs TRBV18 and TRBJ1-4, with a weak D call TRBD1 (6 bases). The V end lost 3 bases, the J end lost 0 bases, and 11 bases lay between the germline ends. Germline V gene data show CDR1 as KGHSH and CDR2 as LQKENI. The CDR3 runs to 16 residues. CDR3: CASSPGQSTTNEKLFF. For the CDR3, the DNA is TGTGCCAGCTCACCTGGACAGTCGACAACTAATGAAAAACTGTTTTTT.

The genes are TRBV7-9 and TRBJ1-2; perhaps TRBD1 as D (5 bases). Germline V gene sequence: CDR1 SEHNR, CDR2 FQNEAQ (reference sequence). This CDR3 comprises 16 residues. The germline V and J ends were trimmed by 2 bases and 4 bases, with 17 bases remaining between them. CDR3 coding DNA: TGTGCCAGCAGCTTAAGCGGGTCCGACAGCGCCTATGGCTACACCTTC. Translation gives CASSLSGSDSAYGYTF.

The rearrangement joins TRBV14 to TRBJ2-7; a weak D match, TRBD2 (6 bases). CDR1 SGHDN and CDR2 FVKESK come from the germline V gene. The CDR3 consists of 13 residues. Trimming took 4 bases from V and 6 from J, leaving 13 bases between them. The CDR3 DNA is TGTGCCAGCAGCCGAGTGGGGGGTGGCGAGCAGTACTTC. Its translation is CASSRVGGGEQYF.

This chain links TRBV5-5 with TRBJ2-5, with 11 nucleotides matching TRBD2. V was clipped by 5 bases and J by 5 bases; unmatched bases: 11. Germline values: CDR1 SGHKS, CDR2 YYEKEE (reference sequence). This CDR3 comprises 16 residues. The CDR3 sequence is CASSTIAGGLGETQYF. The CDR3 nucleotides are TGTGCCAGCAGTACGATAGCGGGAGGGTTAGGGGAGACCCAGTACTTC. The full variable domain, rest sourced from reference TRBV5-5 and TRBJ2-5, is DAGVTQSPTHLIKTRGQQVTLRCSPISGHKSVSWYQQVLGQGPQFIFQYYEKEERGRGNFPDRFSARQFPNYSSELNVNALLLGDSALYLCASSTIAGGLGETQYFGPGTRLLVL.

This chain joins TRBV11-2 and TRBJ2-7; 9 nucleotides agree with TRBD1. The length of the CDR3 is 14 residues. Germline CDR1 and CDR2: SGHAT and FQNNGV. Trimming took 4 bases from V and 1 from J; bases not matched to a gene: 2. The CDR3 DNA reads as TGTGCCAGCAGCTCGGACAGGGGTTCCTACGAGCAGTACTTC. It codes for CASSSDRGSYEQYF.

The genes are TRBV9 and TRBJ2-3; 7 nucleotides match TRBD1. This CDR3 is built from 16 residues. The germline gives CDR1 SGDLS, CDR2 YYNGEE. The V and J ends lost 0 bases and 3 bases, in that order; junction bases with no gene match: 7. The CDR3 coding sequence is TGTGCCAGCAGCGTAGGAAGAGGGGGCGGGACAGATACGCAGTATTTT. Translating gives CASSVGRGGGTDTQYF.

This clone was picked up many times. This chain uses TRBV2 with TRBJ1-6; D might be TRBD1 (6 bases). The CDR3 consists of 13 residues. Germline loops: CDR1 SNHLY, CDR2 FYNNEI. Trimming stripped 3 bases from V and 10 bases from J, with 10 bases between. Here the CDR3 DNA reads TGTGCCAGCAGTGAGCAGGGGTCGTCACCCCTCCACTTT. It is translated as CASSEQGSSPLHF.

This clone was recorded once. The CDR3 sequence is CASSLGRPKETQYF. As DNA, the CDR3 is TGTGCCAGCAGCTTGGGCAGACCGAAAGAGACCCAGTACTTC. The chain recombines TRBV5-5 with TRBJ2-5; the D is unclear. Per germline, CDR1 SGHKS and CDR2 YYEKEE (reference sequence). V was trimmed by 0 bases and J by 3 bases, leaving 9 bases between them. This CDR3 has 14 residues.

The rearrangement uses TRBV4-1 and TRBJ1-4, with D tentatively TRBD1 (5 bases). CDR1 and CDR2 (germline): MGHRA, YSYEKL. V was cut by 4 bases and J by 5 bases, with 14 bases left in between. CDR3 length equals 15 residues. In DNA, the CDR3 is TGCGCCAGCAGCCGGGAGGGGACCGAGAATGAAAAACTGTTTTTT. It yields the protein CASSREGTENEKLFF.

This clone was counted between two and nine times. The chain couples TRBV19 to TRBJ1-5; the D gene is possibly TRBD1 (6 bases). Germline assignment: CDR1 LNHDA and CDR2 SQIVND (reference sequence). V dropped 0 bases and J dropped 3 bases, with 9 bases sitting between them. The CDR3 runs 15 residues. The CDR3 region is CASSIDGTYNQPQHF. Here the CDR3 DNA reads TGTGCCAGTAGTATAGATGGGACATACAATCAGCCCCAGCATTTT.

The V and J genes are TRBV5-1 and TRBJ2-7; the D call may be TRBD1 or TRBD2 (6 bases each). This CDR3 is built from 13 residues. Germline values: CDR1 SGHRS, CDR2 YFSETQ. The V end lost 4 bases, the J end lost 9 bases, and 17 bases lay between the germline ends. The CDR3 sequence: CASSRGPRPVQYF. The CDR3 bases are TGCGCCAGCAGCCGGGGGCCCCGTCCGGTGCAGTACTTC.

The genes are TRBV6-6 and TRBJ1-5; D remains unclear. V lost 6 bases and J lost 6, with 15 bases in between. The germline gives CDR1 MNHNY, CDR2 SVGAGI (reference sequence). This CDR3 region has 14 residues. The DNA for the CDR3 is TGTGCCAGCAGGGGTTTTGGGGAAACTCAGCCCCAGCATTTT. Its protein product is CASRGFGETQPQHF.

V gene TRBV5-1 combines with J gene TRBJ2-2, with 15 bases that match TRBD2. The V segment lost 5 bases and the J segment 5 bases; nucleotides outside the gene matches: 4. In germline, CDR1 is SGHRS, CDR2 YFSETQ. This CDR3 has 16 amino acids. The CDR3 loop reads CASSRTSGRGTGELFF. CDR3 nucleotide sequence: TGCGCCAGCAGTAGGACTAGCGGGAGGGGGACCGGGGAGCTGTTTTTT.

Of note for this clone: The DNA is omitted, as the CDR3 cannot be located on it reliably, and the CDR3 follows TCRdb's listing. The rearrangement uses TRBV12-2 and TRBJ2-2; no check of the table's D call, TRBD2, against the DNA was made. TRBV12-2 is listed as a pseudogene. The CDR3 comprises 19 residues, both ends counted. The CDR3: CASRLADILAGDTPGSCFF.

The CDR3 is CASSPGAGWSTEAFF. The CDR3 coding sequence is TGCGCCAGCAGCCCGGGGGCAGGGTGGTCCACTGAAGCTTTCTTT. The chain combines TRBV5-1 with TRBJ1-1, with D possibly TRBD1 on 6 matching bases. Trimming stripped 4 bases from V and 4 bases from J, with 17 bases between. CDR3 length: 15 amino acids. CDR1 and CDR2 (germline): SGHRS, YFSETQ.

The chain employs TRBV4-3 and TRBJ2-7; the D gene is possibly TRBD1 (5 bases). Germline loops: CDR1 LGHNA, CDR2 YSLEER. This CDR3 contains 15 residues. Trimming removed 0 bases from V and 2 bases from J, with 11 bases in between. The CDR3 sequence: CASSQEVGVTYEQYF. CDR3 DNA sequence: TGCGCCAGCAGCCAAGAAGTAGGGGTTACCTACGAGCAGTACTTC.

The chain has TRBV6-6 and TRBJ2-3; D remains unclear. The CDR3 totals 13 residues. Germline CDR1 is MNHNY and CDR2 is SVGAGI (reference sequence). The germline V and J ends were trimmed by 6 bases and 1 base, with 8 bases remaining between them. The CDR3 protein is CASSTIGTDTQYF. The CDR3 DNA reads TGTGCCAGCAGCACCATCGGCACAGATACGCAGTATTTT.

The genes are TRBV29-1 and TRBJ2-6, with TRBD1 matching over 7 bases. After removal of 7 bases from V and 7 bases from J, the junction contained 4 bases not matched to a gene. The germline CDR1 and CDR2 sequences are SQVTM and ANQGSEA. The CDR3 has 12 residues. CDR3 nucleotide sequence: TGCAGCGGCGGACAGGACGCCAACGTCCTGACTTTC. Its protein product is CSGGQDANVLTF.

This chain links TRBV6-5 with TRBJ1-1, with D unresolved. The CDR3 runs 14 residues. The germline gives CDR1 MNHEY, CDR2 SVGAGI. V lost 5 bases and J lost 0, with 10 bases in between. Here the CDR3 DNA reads TGTGCCAGCAGTCTCCAACGGGTGAACACTGAAGCTTTCTTT. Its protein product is CASSLQRVNTEAFF.

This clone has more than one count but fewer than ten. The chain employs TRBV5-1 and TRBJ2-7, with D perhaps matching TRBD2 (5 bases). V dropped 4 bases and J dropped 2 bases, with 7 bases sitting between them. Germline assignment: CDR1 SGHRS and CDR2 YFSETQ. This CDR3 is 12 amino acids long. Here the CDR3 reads CASSKTTYEQYF. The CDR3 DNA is TGCGCCAGCAGCAAGACTACCTACGAGCAGTACTTC.

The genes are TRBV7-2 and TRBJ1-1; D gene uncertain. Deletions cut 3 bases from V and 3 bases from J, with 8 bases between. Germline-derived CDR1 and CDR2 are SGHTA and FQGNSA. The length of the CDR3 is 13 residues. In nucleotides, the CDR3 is TGTGCCAGCAGCTTTGTTTCCGACACTGAAGCTTTCTTT. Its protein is CASSFVSDTEAFF.